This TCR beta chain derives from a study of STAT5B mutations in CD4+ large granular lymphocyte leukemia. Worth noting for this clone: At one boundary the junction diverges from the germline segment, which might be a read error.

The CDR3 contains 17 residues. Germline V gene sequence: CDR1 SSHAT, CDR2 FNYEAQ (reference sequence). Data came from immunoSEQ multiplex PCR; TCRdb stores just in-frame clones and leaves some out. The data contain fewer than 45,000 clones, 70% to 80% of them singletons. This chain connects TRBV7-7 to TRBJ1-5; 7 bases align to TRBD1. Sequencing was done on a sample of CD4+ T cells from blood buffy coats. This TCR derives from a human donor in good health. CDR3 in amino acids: CASSRDRVSSSNQPQHF. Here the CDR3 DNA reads TGTGCTAGCAGCCGAGACAGGGTATCCTCGAGCAATCAGCCCCAGCATTTT.